This T cell receptor beta chain was observed in a study of T cells in pancreatic ductal adenocarcinoma. Study results and caveats: Blood had more productive templates and 6 to 9-fold more unique clonotypes than tumor. This surgical cohort overrepresents the minority presenting with early-stage disease. No significant tumor-blood clonality difference; means were about 0.11 and 0.072.

The assay was immunoSEQ multiplex PCR, and TCRdb's table has in-frame clones only and misses some. The sample gives tens of thousands of clones, more than 80% of which show up once; roughly 2.2% is in the top ten. The CDR3 length is 15 residues. The V gene end was trimmed by 5 bases and the J gene end by 8 bases; junction bases not matched to a gene: 9. Germline V gene lookup returns CDR1 SEHNR and CDR2 FQNEAQ (reference sequence). As concerns this clone: What it recognizes is unknown.

Selected pancreatic ductal adenocarcinoma patients had undergone surgery without neoadjuvant therapy. The chain combines TRBV7-9 with TRBJ2-1; TRBD2 matches 10 bases. Specimen: PBMCs. The sequence derives from a human donor with pancreatic ductal adenocarcinoma. The CDR3 DNA sequence: TGTGCCAGCAGCCTATCTAGCGGGAGTGGGGATGAGCAGTTCTTC. Translated, it gives CASSLSSGSGDEQFF.